This passage covers 21 T cell receptor beta chains from one sample sequenced in a study of cytomegalovirus exposure and HLA in healthy donors. PCR employed 60 Vbeta and 13 Jbeta primers. Sequencing used immunoSEQ multiplex PCR; TCRdb keeps in-frame clones, though not all of them. The data contain some 90,000 clones, under 85% of them singletons. The sequenced material came from PBMCs. The receptors were gathered from a female donor in good health and CMV-seropositive.

V usage is TRBV7-6 and J usage is TRBJ2-7, with TRBD1 matching 11 bases. Trimming cost V 8 bases and J 8 bases; bases outside gene matches: 8. The V gene's germline CDR1 is SGHVS and CDR2 FNYEAQ. The CDR3 is 13 residues long. The CDR3, as DNA: TGTGCCAGCTTAGGACAGGGGGCTACAAAGCAGTACTTC. Encoded protein: CASLGQGATKQYF.

The chain recombines TRBV6-1 with TRBJ2-1, with TRBD1 matching 12 bases. CDR1 is MNHNS, CDR2 SASEGT, per germline. The CDR3 is made up of 13 amino acids. The V gene end was trimmed by 3 bases and the J gene end by 15 bases; junction bases not matched to a gene: 6. CDR3 region: CASSDRDRGQGFF. The CDR3 coding sequence is TGTGCCAGCAGTGACCGGGACAGGGGGCAGGGGTTCTTC.

The chain couples TRBV7-6 to TRBJ2-7; 9 bases map to TRBD2. The CDR3 contains 13 residues. Germline V gives CDR1 SGHVS, CDR2 FNYEAQ. V trimming: 1 base; J trimming: 6 bases; junction bases outside the gene matches: 1. The CDR3 protein is CASSLGAGGEQYF. The CDR3 DNA follows: TGTGCCAGCAGCTTAGGAGCGGGAGGCGAGCAGTACTTC.

This clone is labeled as medium-sized. This CDR3 reads CASSIGGGYSNQPQHF. CDR3 nucleotides: TGTGCCAGTAGTATTGGAGGGGGCTATAGCAATCAGCCCCAGCATTTT. The V and J genes are TRBV19 and TRBJ1-5; 7 positions match TRBD1. This CDR3 is built from 16 residues. After removal of 3 bases from V and 0 bases from J, the junction contained 5 bases not matched to a gene. Germline V gives CDR1 LNHDA, CDR2 SQIVND (reference sequence).

The chain carries TRBV5-1 and TRBJ1-6; the D gene is possibly TRBD1 (6 bases). Germline CDR1 and CDR2: SGHRS and YFSETQ. The germline V and J ends were trimmed by 1 base and 8 bases, with 13 bases remaining between them. This CDR3 is 15 amino acids long. The CDR3 DNA reads as TGCGCCAGCAGCTTGACAGGGATGGGGTATTCACCCCTCCACTTT. Encoded protein: CASSLTGMGYSPLHF.

This chain connects TRBV4-3 to TRBJ2-7, with 8 bases matching TRBD1. This CDR3 is built from 14 residues. Per the germline V gene, CDR1 is LGHNA and CDR2 is YSLEER. V shed 1 base, J shed 5 bases, and the junction held 4 bases outside the gene matches. The CDR3 reads CASSQGQGFHEQYF. The CDR3 DNA reads TGCGCCAGCAGCCAAGGACAGGGGTTCCACGAGCAGTACTTC.

V usage is TRBV7-9 and J usage is TRBJ2-5, with no clear D. Per the germline V gene, CDR1 is SEHNR and CDR2 is FQNEAQ (reference sequence). CDR3 length: 14 amino acids. The germline V and J ends were trimmed by 0 bases and 1 base, with 6 bases remaining between them. The CDR3 DNA is TGTGCCAGCAGCTTAGCTCGCAGCCAAGAGACCCAGTACTTC. It specifies CASSLARSQETQYF.

This clone came up a few times. V usage is TRBV30 and J usage is TRBJ2-7; TRBD2 aligns across 7 bases. In germline, CDR1 is GTSNPN, CDR2 SVGIG (reference sequence). With V trimmed by 2 bases and J by 7 bases, 8 bases remained unmatched. The CDR3 totals 13 residues. The CDR3 nucleotides read TGTGCCTGGAGTAGCCCATGGGGGGGGGAGCAGTACTTC. The encoded protein is CAWSSPWGGEQYF.

V usage is TRBV25-1 and J usage is TRBJ2-1, with D possibly being TRBD2 (5 bases). The V gene lost 1 base and the J gene lost 4 bases, with 8 bases spanning the gap. The germline gives CDR1 MGHDK, CDR2 SYGVNS. The CDR3 is 14 amino acids. The CDR3 spells CASSESGFYNEQFF. The CDR3 region has the DNA TGTGCCAGCAGTGAATCGGGGTTTTACAATGAGCAGTTCTTC. Based on the CDR3 plus reference TRBV25-1 and TRBJ2-1, the full variable domain is EADIYQTPRYLVIGTGKKITLECSQTMGHDKMYWYQQDPGMELHLIHYSYGVNSTEKGDLSSESTVSRIRTEHFPLTLESARPSHTSQYLCASSESGFYNEQFFGPGTRLTVL.

On this clone itself: Germline and junction disagree at one end, which may indicate a read error. The chain has TRBV7-7 and TRBJ2-2; 10 nucleotides match TRBD2. Looked up from germline, CDR1 is SSHAT and CDR2 is FNYEAQ (reference sequence). The CDR3 extends over 15 amino acids. The CDR3 sequence: CASSRTSGQTGELFF. CDR3 nucleotide sequence: TGTGCTAGCAGTCGGACTAGCGGCCAAACCGGGGAGCTGTTTTTT. The whole variable domain, remainder taken from reference TRBV7-7 and TRBJ2-2, is GAGVSQSPRYKVTKRGQDVTLRCDPISSHATLYWYQQALGQGPEFLTYFNYEAQPDKSGLPSDRFSAERPEGSISTLTIQRTEQRDSAMYRCASSRTSGQTGELFFGEGSRLTVL.

This chain links TRBV4-3 with TRBJ1-1; D is possibly TRBD1 (6 bases). Germline CDR1 reads LGHNA; CDR2 reads YSLEER. CDR3 length: 15 amino acids. V lost 2 bases and J lost 2, with 12 bases in between. The DNA of the CDR3 is TGCGCCAGCAGCCAAAGGCAGGGGAGTAACACTGAAGCTTTCTTT. This translates into CASSQRQGSNTEAFF.

The chain carries TRBV19 and TRBJ1-1; D remains unclear. Trimming removed 9 bases at V and 5 bases at J, with 16 bases between. This CDR3 comprises 13 residues. The germline gives CDR1 LNHDA, CDR2 SQIVND (reference sequence). This CDR3 reads CASRLGVGTEAFF. The CDR3, as DNA: TGTGCCAGCCGGCTCGGGGTCGGGACTGAAGCTTTCTTT.

The rearrangement joins TRBV5-1 to TRBJ2-7; D is possibly TRBD2 (5 bases). Germline lookup yields CDR1 SGHRS and CDR2 YFSETQ. Trimming took off 1 base at V and 3 bases at J, with 5 bases between the two ends. The CDR3 consists of 12 residues. CDR3 bases: TGCGCCAGCAGCTTGAGCGGCTACGAGCAGTACTTC. Translated, it gives CASSLSGYEQYF.

The rearrangement links TRBV19 to TRBJ1-1; D possibly corresponds to TRBD1 (5 bases). Germline loops: CDR1 LNHDA, CDR2 SQIVND (reference sequence). Trimming stripped 6 bases from V and 11 bases from J, with 16 bases between. This CDR3 contains 12 residues. For the CDR3, the DNA is TGTGCCAGTAGCCCAACCACACAGGAGGCTTTCTTT. Protein: CASSPTTQEAFF.

The rearrangement joins TRBV28 to TRBJ1-2, with D maybe TRBD1 (5 bases). V was cut by 5 bases and J by 4 bases, with 11 bases left in between. CDR1 and CDR2 from the germline V gene are MDHEN and SYDVKM. CDR3 length: 13 amino acids. The CDR3 here is CASSPGHSYGYTF. Written as DNA, the CDR3 is TGTGCCAGCAGTCCCGGACATTCCTATGGCTACACCTTC.

The CDR3 reads CASSFSQNTEAFF. As DNA, the CDR3 is TGTGCCAGCAGCTTCTCACAGAACACTGAAGCTTTCTTT. The V and J genes are TRBV7-6 and TRBJ1-1; unclear D gene. V lost 3 bases, J lost 1 base, and 6 bases lay in between. CDR3 size: 13 residues. Per the germline V gene, CDR1 is SGHVS and CDR2 is FNYEAQ.

This clone appeared a single time. This chain connects TRBV20-1 to TRBJ2-1; D is unresolved. Germline-derived CDR1 and CDR2 are DFQATT and SNEGSKA (reference sequence). Trimming took 3 bases from V and 10 from J, leaving 7 bases between them. The CDR3 extends over 10 amino acids. The CDR3 DNA reads as TGCAGTGCTAGTCTCAGGGAGCAGTTCTTC. Translation gives CSASLREQFF.

CDR3 bases: TGTGCCAGCAGCTTTCGGGGGGGCAGCTCCTACGAGCAGTACTTC. It codes for CASSFRGGSSYEQYF. The chain is built from TRBV11-3 and TRBJ2-7, with TRBD2 matching 8 bases. J gave up 0 bases and V 3 bases, and 4 bases lay outside the gene matches. CDR1 SGHNT and CDR2 YENEEA come from the germline V gene. The CDR3 consists of 15 residues.

V usage is TRBV7-2 and J usage is TRBJ2-5; the D gene is possibly TRBD2 (6 bases). V was cut by 3 bases and J by 5 bases, with 10 bases left in between. The CDR3 covers 13 residues. Per germline, CDR1 SGHTA and CDR2 FQGNSA. The CDR3 nucleotides read TGTGCCAGCAGCTTCCCGGGGGTTGAGACCCAGTACTTC. Translating gives CASSFPGVETQYF.

This sequence joins TRBV7-2 and TRBJ2-7; 11 bases are shared with TRBD2. This CDR3 has 17 amino acids. Looked up from germline, CDR1 is SGHTA and CDR2 is FQGNSA. Trimming took 5 bases from V and 1 from J; bases not matched to a gene: 10. In DNA, the CDR3 is TGTGCCAGCAGCCTCCAGACCGGGACTAGCGGTTCCTACGAGCAGTACTTC. It codes for CASSLQTGTSGSYEQYF.

This chain links TRBV5-6 with TRBJ2-1, with D perhaps matching TRBD2 (7 bases). The V gene's germline CDR1 is SGHDT and CDR2 YYEEEE. Between the trimmed V and J ends, which lost 7 bases and 7 bases, there was a span of 24 bases. This CDR3 spans 16 amino acids. The CDR3 protein is CASRLWLGGGRNEQFF. In DNA form, the CDR3 reads TGTGCCAGCCGCCTCTGGTTAGGGGGGGGCAGAAATGAGCAGTTCTTC.